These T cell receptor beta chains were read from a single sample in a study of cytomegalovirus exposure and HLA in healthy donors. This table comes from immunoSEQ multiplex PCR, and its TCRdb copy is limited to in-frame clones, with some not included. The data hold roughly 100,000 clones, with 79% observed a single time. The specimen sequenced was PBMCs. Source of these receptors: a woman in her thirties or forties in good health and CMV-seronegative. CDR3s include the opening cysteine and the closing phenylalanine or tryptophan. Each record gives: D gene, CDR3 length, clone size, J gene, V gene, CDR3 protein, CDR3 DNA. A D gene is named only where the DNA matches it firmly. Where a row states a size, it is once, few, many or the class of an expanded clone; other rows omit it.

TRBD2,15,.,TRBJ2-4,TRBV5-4,CASSLRAGGPNIQYF,TGTGCCAGCAGCTTGCGCGCGGGGGGGCCGAACATTCAGTACTTC
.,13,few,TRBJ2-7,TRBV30,CAWTRDISYEQYF,TGTGCCTGGACCCGGGACATCAGCTACGAGCAGTACTTC
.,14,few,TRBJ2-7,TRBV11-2,CASSLVGGSYEQYF,TGTGCCAGCAGCTTAGTTGGCGGGTCCTACGAGCAGTACTTC
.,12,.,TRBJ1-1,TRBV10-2,CACRQGGTEAFF,TGCGCCTGCCGGCAGGGAGGCACTGAAGCTTTCTTT
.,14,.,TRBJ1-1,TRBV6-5,CASSRRDTNTEAFF,TGTGCCAGCAGTCGTCGGGACACGAACACTGAAGCTTTCTTT
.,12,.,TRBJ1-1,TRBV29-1,CSLGGAGTEAFF,TGCAGCCTCGGAGGGGCGGGAACTGAAGCTTTCTTT
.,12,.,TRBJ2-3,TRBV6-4,CASSDGRRTQYF,TGTGCCAGCAGTGACGGTCGTCGGACGCAGTATTTT
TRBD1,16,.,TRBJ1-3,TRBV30,CAWSQPGGIGGNTIYF,TGTGCCTGGAGTCAACCAGGGGGAATTGGCGGAAACACCATATATTTT
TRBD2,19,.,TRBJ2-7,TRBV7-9,CASSLFQGVASGAAYEQYF,TGTGCCAGCAGCTTATTTCAGGGGGTGGCTAGCGGGGCCGCCTACGAGCAGTACTTC
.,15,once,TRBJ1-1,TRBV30,CAWSDPGGRNTEAFF,TGTGCCTGGAGTGACCCGGGGGGTAGGAACACTGAAGCTTTCTTT
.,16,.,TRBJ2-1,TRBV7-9,CSSSSGRGYSYNEQFF,TGTTCCAGCAGCTCGGGTCGAGGTTACTCCTACAATGAGCAGTTCTTC
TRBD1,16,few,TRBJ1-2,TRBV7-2,CASSSPLQGEVYGYTF,TGTGCCAGCAGCTCTCCCTTACAGGGGGAGGTCTATGGCTACACCTTC
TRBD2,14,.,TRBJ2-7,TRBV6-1,CASWTSGSPYEQYF,TGTGCCAGCTGGACTAGCGGGAGCCCCTACGAGCAGTACTTC
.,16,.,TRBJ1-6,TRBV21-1,CASSKVGGPYNSPLHF,TGTGCCAGCAGCAAAGTAGGGGGTCCCTATAATTCACCCCTCCACTTT
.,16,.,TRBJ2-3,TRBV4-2,CASSQEVSSGTDTQYF,TGTGCCAGCAGCCAAGAAGTTTCGAGCGGCACAGATACGCAGTATTTT
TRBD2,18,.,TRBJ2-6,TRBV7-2,CASSQRAGVGTGANVLTF,TGTGCCAGCAGCCAACGGGCGGGGGTTGGAACTGGGGCCAACGTCCTGACTTTC
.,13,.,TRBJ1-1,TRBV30,CALGQFGLGEAFF,TGTGCCTTAGGACAGTTCGGGTTGGGTGAAGCTTTCTTT
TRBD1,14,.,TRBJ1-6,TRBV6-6,CASSRDRVNSPLHF,TGTGCCAGCAGTCGGGACAGAGTAAATTCACCCCTCCACTTT
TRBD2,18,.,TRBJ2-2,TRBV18,CASSPTSGISLDTGELFF,TGTGCCAGCTCACCAACTAGCGGGATAAGTTTAGACACCGGGGAGCTGTTTTTT
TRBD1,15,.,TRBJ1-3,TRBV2,CASSAHRGSGNTIYF,TGTGCCAGCAGTGCCCACAGGGGTTCTGGAAACACCATATATTTT
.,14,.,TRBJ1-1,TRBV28,CASDALGASAEAFF,TGTGCCAGCGACGCTTTGGGGGCTTCCGCTGAAGCTTTCTTT
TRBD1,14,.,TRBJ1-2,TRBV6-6,CASSPGQGTFGYTF,TGTGCCAGCAGCCCCGGACAGGGGACTTTTGGCTACACCTTC
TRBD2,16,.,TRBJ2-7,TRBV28,CASSFRISGRNYEQYF,TGTGCCAGCAGTTTTAGGATAAGCGGGAGAAACTACGAGCAGTACTTC
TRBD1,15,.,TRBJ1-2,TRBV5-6,CASSPSGQGAYGYTF,TGTGCCAGCAGCCCCTCCGGACAGGGAGCCTATGGCTACACCTTC
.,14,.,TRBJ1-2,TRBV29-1,CSVGHAERKYGYTF,TGCAGCGTTGGCCATGCGGAGAGGAAATATGGCTACACCTTC
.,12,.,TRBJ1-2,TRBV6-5,CASRDSVYGYTF,TGTGCCAGCAGGGACAGTGTCTATGGCTACACCTTC
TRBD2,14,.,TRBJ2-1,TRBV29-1,CSVERTSGYNEQFF,TGCAGCGTTGAAAGGACTAGCGGGTACAATGAGCAGTTCTTC
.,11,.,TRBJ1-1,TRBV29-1,CSARDTTEAFF,TGCAGCGCCAGGGATACGACTGAAGCTTTCTTT
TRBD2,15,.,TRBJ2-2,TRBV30,CAWSVWEGWVGELFF,TGTGCCTGGAGTGTATGGGAGGGCTGGGTCGGGGAGCTGTTTTTT
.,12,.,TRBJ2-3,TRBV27,CASSPSWDTQYF,TGTGCCAGCAGTCCTAGCTGGGATACGCAGTATTTT
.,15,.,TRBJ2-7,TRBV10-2,CASSELGSGGYEQYF,TGCGCCAGCAGTGAGTTGGGTTCTGGAGGGTACGAGCAGTACTTC
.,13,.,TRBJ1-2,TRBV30,CAWSVPGIYGYTF,TGTGCCTGGAGTGTCCCAGGGATCTATGGCTACACCTTC
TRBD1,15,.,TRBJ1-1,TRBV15,CATSETGQPNTEAFF,TGTGCCACCAGTGAGACGGGACAGCCCAACACTGAAGCTTTCTTT
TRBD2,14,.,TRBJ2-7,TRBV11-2,CASSQLAGAYEQYF,TGTGCCAGCAGCCAGCTAGCGGGAGCCTACGAGCAGTACTTC
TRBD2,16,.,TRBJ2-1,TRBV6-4,CASSPQRASGSYEQFF,TGTGCCAGCAGCCCCCAAAGGGCTAGCGGGAGTTATGAGCAGTTCTTC
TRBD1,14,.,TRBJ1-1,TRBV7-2,CASHRDRGHTEAFF,TGTGCCAGCCACCGGGACAGGGGACACACTGAAGCTTTCTTT
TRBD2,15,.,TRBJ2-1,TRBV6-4,CASSDQTSGRGEQFF,TGTGCCAGCAGTGACCAGACTAGCGGGAGGGGTGAGCAGTTCTTC
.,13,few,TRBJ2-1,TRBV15,CATSRTTHNEQFF,TGTGCCACCAGCAGAACGACTCACAATGAGCAGTTCTTC
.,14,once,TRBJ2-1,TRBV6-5,CASSYWRSANEQFF,TGTGCCAGCAGTTACTGGCGGTCCGCCAATGAGCAGTTCTTC
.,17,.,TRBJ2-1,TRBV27,CASNILGTGTHYNEQFF,TGTGCCAGCAATATATTGGGTACGGGTACCCACTACAATGAGCAGTTCTTC
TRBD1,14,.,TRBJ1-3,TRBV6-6,CASSTGQGGNTIYF,TGTGCCAGCAGTACGGGACAGGGTGGAAACACCATATATTTT
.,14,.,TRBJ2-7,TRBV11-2,CASSLYGLPYEQYF,TGTGCCAGCAGCTTATATGGCTTACCCTACGAGCAGTACTTC
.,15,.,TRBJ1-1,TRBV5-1,CASSPRDTPNTEAFF,TGCGCCAGCAGCCCCCGTGATACACCGAACACTGAAGCTTTCTTT
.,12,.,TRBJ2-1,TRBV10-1,CASSRGGNEQFF,TGCGCCAGCAGCCGGGGAGGCAATGAGCAGTTCTTC
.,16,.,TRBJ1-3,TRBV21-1,CASQDRRLIRWDTIYF,TGTGCCAGTCAGGACAGGCGCCTGATACGATGGGACACCATATATTTT